Reported below is one T cell receptor beta chain. Naive CD8 isolation took CD45RO-negative cells positively selected for CCR7 and excluded terminally differentiated effector memory CD45RA+ cells. These data originate in a study of shared clonotypes between healthy human individuals. Germline loops: CDR1 MGHDK, CDR2 SYGVNS. This CDR3 contains 15 residues. Trimming pared 6 bases from V and 0 bases from J, leaving 12 bases between. Measured with immunoSEQ multiplex PCR; TCRdb has only the in-frame clones, and not every one. The top ten hold 24% of the sample, which has hundreds of thousands of clones, about 90% seen once.

This TCR came from a man aged 25-45 years in good health. Source material: naive CD8+ T cells sorted from blood. The J gene is TRBJ2-1, the V gene TRBV25-1, with D unresolved. DNA for the CDR3: TGTGCCAGCAGCCTAGTGGGCTTCTCCTACAATGAGCAGTTCTTC. Translated: CASSLVGFSYNEQFF.